This record concerns one T cell receptor (beta chain) sequence. The antigen is not known. From the second PCR step, alpha and beta chains were amplified apart. Cells stained for CD3, CD4, CD8, CD45RA, CD27 and viability were sorted into four CD45RA/CD27 subsets. An equimolar mix of two oligonucleotides served as the beta constant-region primer for TRBC1 and TRBC2. Nested alpha and beta constant-region primers with the SP2 primer drove four PCR rounds on ligated cDNA. TCRdb re-derived calls from the UMI-ligation and nested PCR reads in MiXCR, one entry per CDR3 protein. The data contain 95,000 to 110,000 distinct CDR3 sequences, about 14% of them singletons. The data belong to a study of naive and memory T cell subsets. Whole-study results and caveats: A few larger clonotypes appeared in naive repertoires, especially CD8, possibly memory cells re-expressing CD45RA. Over 85% of naive TCR sequences appeared only once after error correction, unlike memory subsets. Clonotypes here are unpaired alpha or beta chain sequences.

Per germline, CDR1 SNHLY and CDR2 FYNNEI. The junction had 6 bases not matched to a gene; V was cut back by 9 bases and J by 8 bases. There are 11 residues in the CDR3. The sample taken for sequencing was naive CD8+ T cells from blood. The source of this sequence is a human donor in good health. The chain recombines TRBV2 with TRBJ1-1; 7 bases fit TRBD1. CDR3 protein: CARGGGQEAFF. In DNA, the CDR3 is TGTGCCAGAGGGGGGGGACAGGAAGCTTTCTTT.